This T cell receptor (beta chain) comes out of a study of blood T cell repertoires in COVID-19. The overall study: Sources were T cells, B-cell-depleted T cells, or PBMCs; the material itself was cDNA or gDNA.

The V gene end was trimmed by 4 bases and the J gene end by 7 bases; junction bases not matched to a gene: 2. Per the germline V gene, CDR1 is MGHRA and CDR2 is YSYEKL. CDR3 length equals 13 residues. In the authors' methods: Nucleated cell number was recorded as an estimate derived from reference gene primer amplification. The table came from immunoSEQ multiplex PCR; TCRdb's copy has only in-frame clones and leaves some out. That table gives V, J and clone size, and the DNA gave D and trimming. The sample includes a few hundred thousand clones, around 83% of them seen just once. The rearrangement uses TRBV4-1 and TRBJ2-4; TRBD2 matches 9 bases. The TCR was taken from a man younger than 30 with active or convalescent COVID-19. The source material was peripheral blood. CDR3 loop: CASSRTSENIQYF. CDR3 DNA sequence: TGCGCCAGCAGCCGGACTAGCGAGAACATTCAGTACTTC.